This TCR beta chain came from a study of blood T cell repertoires in COVID-19. At the level of the study: COVID-19 samples from acute and convalescent phases originated in the United States, Italy and Spain. PBMCs, B-cell-depleted T cells, or T cells were the source of the cDNA or gDNA that made up the material.

This CDR3 is 13 amino acids long. V dropped 3 bases and J dropped 6 bases, with 11 bases sitting between them. Germline assignment: CDR1 KGHSH and CDR2 LQKENI. Under the authors' procedure: Reference gene primer amplification in the assay estimated nucleated cell counts. Using immunoSEQ multiplex PCR, the repertoire was profiled, and TCRdb retains in-frame clones only, with some absent. V, J and clone size were drawn from that table, and D and trimming were deduced from the DNA. Here the sample spans 120,000 or so clones, around 76% being singletons. This clone has more than one count but fewer than ten.

J is TRBJ1-1 and V is TRBV18; D might be TRBD1 (6 bases). The sequenced material came from peripheral blood. The TCR sequence derives from a man aged 60 to 75 with acute or convalescent COVID-19. CDR3 sequence: CASSPRTEAEAFF. DNA for the CDR3: TGTGCCAGCTCACCCCGGACAGAAGCTGAAGCTTTCTTT.